This T cell receptor (beta chain) appears in the sequencing data of a study of T cell clonotyping in hematopoietic cell transplantation. Study observations and caveats: At the given depth, recipient repertoires were over 95% de novo clonotypes. Recipient TCR diversity dropped after transplant; expanded clonotypes rose from day 30 to 180. Broader posttransplant TCR repertoire diversity was predicted by graft donor and pretransplant recipient Inverse Simpson Index values.

On this clone itself: Its antigen is undetermined.

Recipient blood drawn about 28 days pretransplant and days 30, 100, 180 after. V shed 0 bases and J 4 bases; nucleotides not matched to a gene: 6. The germline V gene has CDR1 SGHDT and CDR2 YYEEEE. This CDR3 region has 15 residues. Profiled with immunoSEQ multiplex PCR; TCRdb holds only in-frame clones, not every one. The data hold more than 3,000 clones, with about 80% observed a single time. The sample in question was peripheral blood mononuclear cells, obtained at the time of graft-versus-host disease after allogeneic stem cell transplant. The origin of this receptor is a female patient in her fifties who had an allogeneic stem cell transplant from an unrelated donor, so the T cells may come from the graft donor. Some clones in this sample may be carry-over from other donors' samples. J is TRBJ2-5 and V is TRBV5-6; 7 positions match TRBD2. The CDR3, as DNA: TGTGCCAGCAGCTTGGGAGCGGGGAGGGGAGAGACCCAGTACTTC. Protein product: CASSLGAGRGETQYF.